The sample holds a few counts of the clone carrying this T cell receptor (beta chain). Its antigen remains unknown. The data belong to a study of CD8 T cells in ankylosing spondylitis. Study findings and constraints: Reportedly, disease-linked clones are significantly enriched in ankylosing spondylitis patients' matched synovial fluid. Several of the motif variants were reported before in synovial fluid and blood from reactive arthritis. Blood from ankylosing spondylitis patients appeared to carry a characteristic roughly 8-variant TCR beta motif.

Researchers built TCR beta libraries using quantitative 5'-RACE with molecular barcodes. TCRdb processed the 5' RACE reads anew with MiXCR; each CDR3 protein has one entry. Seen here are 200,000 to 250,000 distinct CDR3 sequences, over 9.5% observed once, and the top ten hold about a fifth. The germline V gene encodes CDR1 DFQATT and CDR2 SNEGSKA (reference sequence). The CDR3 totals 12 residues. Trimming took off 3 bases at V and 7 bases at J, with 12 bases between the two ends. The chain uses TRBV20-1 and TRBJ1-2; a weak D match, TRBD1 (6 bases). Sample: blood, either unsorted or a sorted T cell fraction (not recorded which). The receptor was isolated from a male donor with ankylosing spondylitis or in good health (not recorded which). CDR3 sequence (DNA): TGCAGTGCTAGTATCAGGGGTGGTGGCTACACCTTC. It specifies CSASIRGGGYTF.